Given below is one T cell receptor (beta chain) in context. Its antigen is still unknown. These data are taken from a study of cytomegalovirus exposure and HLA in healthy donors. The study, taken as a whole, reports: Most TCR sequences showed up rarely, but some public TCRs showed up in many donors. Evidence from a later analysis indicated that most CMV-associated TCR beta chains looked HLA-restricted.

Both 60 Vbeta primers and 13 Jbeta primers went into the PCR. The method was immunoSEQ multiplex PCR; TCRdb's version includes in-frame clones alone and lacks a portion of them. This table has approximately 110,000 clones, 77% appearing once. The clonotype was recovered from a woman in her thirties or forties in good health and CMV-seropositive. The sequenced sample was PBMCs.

Written as DNA, the CDR3 is TGTGCCAGCTACGCCACGGCCGGGACTCAAGAGACCCAGTACTTC. Encoded protein: CASYATAGTQETQYF. The genes are TRBV2 and TRBJ2-5; maybe TRBD2 (6 bases). Trimming removed 8 bases at V and 2 bases at J, with 18 bases between. There are 15 residues in the CDR3. Germline assignment: CDR1 SNHLY and CDR2 FYNNEI. Full variable domain (rest looked up from reference TRBV2 and TRBJ2-5): EPEVTQTPSHQVTQMGQEVILRCVPISNHLYFYWYRQILGQKVEFLVSFYNNEISEKSEIFDDQFSVERPDGSNFTLKIRSTKLEDSAMYFCASYATAGTQETQYFGPGTRLLVL.